The 29 T cell receptor beta chains listed next were all sequenced from one sample in a study of neurological immune-mediated disorders. TCRdb processed the 5' RACE reads anew with MiXCR; each CDR3 protein has one entry. Seen here are 55,000 to 75,000 distinct CDR3 sequences, roughly an eighth observed once, and the top ten hold around 10%. The sequenced sample was PBMCs. The receptor set was obtained from a woman aged 60-70 years with HTLV-1-associated myelopathy (HAM/TSP).

This clonotype was observed many times. This rearrangement joins TRBV20-1 to TRBJ2-1, with a weak D call TRBD1 (6 bases). This CDR3 has 13 amino acids. V was clipped by 6 bases and J by 3 bases, with 12 bases between them. Looked up from germline, CDR1 is DFQATT and CDR2 is SNEGSKA (reference sequence). CDR3 in amino acids: CSAKGQSYNEQFF. The CDR3 region has the DNA TGCAGTGCCAAAGGACAGAGCTACAATGAGCAGTTCTTC.

This clonotype was found many times. The CDR3: CASRGLTGDFYGYTF. The CDR3 DNA reads as TGTGCCAGCAGAGGGCTTACAGGAGATTTCTATGGCTACACCTTC. The chain joins TRBV6-4 to TRBJ1-2, with a tentative D call TRBD1 (5 bases). V lost 6 bases and J 4 bases, leaving 18 bases between the germline ends. Germline lookup yields CDR1 MRHNA and CDR2 SNTAGT. The CDR3 spans 15 residues.

V and J are TRBV12-3 or TRBV12-4 and TRBJ2-3; D possibly uses TRBD1 or TRBD2 (5 bases each). Trimming cost V 10 bases and J 5 bases, with 7 bases left between them. This CDR3 is built from 10 residues. CDR3 DNA: TGTGCCACAGGGAGAGATACGCAGTATTTT. Encoded protein: CATGRDTQYF.

This clonotype was counted many times. In DNA, the CDR3 is TGCGCCAGCAGCCCGGAGGGAGTTTGGACAGATACGCAGTATTTT. It yields the protein CASSPEGVWTDTQYF. The chain combines TRBV5-1 with TRBJ2-3; D is possibly TRBD2 (6 bases). Germline CDR1 is SGHRS and CDR2 is YFSETQ. Trimming stripped 4 bases from V and 3 bases from J, with 15 bases between. This CDR3 region has 15 residues.

This clonotype was counted at least ten times. The gene calls are TRBV27 and TRBJ2-5; 7 positions agree with TRBD2. The CDR3 is made up of 12 amino acids. Germline V gives CDR1 MNHEY, CDR2 SMNVEV (reference sequence). Trimming at V came to 6 bases and at J to 9 bases, leaving 7 bases not matched to a gene. CDR3 region: CASSQAAGAQYF. The CDR3 region has the DNA TGTGCCAGCAGCCAAGCGGCGGGGGCCCAGTACTTC.

This clonotype appeared many times. This chain connects TRBV5-1 to TRBJ2-1; 9 positions agree with TRBD2. This CDR3 comprises 14 residues. Trimming removed 6 bases from V and 6 bases from J; junction bases left unmatched: 7. Germline V gene lookup returns CDR1 SGHRS and CDR2 YFSETQ. This CDR3 is CASNKATSGNEQFF. For the CDR3, the DNA is TGCGCCAGCAACAAGGCGACTAGCGGCAATGAGCAGTTCTTC.

The chain employs TRBV20-1 and TRBJ2-7; 8 bases fit TRBD1. V trimming: 1 base; J trimming: 0 bases; junction bases outside the gene matches: 8. Germline values: CDR1 DFQATT, CDR2 SNEGSKA (reference sequence). The CDR3 totals 16 residues. This CDR3 is CSARVPQGAYSYEQYF. The CDR3 DNA reads as TGCAGTGCTAGAGTTCCCCAGGGGGCCTACTCCTACGAGCAGTACTTC.

This clonotype was picked up many times. This sequence joins TRBV12-3 or TRBV12-4 and TRBJ1-2; D is unresolved. The germline V and J ends were trimmed by 0 bases and 2 bases, with 4 bases remaining between them. CDR3 length: 13 residues. The CDR3 DNA is TGTGCCAGCAGTTTAGCGCAGAACTATGGCTACACCTTC. Encoded protein: CASSLAQNYGYTF.

This clonotype was detected a few times. The genes are TRBV7-2 and TRBJ2-1; 11 bases are shared with TRBD2. In germline, CDR1 is SGHTA, CDR2 FQGNSA. The CDR3 is made up of 14 amino acids. The J segment lost 7 bases and the V segment lost 2 bases, leaving 1 base of the junction unmatched. This CDR3 reads CASSLTSGSNEQFF. DNA of the CDR3: TGTGCCAGCAGCTTAACTAGCGGGAGTAATGAGCAGTTCTTC.

Many counts were recorded for this clonotype. This rearrangement joins TRBV3-1 to TRBJ2-7; 7 bases are a match to TRBD2. Unmatched junction bases numbered 13, after V lost 5 bases and J lost 6 bases. Germline V CDR1 and CDR2: LGHDT, YNNKEL (reference sequence). This CDR3 has 15 residues. The CDR3 loop is CASSSPPAGVGEQYF. DNA of the CDR3: TGTGCCAGCAGCTCCCCCCCCGCGGGAGTTGGCGAGCAGTACTTC.

The chain uses TRBV27 and TRBJ1-6, with 7 nucleotides matching TRBD1. Germline CDR1 MNHEY, CDR2 SMNVEV (reference sequence). The length of the CDR3 is 16 residues. Trimming took 2 bases from V and 2 from J; bases not matched to a gene: 3. The CDR3 DNA is TGTGCCAGCAGTTTAAACGGACAGGCCTATAATTCACCCCTCCACTTT. Amino acids: CASSLNGQAYNSPLHF.

This clonotype was counted many times. The chain is built from TRBV15 and TRBJ2-2; no clear D. CDR1 is LNHNV, CDR2 YYDKDF, per germline (reference sequence). This CDR3 region has 16 residues. Trimming shortened V by 0 bases and J by 0 bases, and 8 bases separated the two germline ends. The CDR3: CATSRDRRANTGELFF. The CDR3, as DNA: TGTGCCACCAGCAGAGATCGAAGGGCGAACACCGGGGAGCTGTTTTTT.

This clonotype appeared many times. V and J are TRBV29-1 and TRBJ2-2; tentative D call: TRBD2 (7 bases). Germline V gives CDR1 SQVTM, CDR2 ANQGSEA. V was clipped by 1 base and J by 3 bases, with 12 bases between them. CDR3 length: 15 residues. The CDR3 DNA sequence: TGCAGCGTTGAAGTGTTGCGGGGGCACACCGGGGAGCTGTTTTTT. Amino acid sequence: CSVEVLRGHTGELFF.

This clonotype was seen repeatedly, ten times or more. The chain has TRBV20-1 and TRBJ2-1; 9 bases agree with TRBD2. This CDR3 has 14 residues. Germline-derived CDR1 and CDR2 are DFQATT and SNEGSKA (reference sequence). The J segment lost 3 bases and the V segment lost 6 bases, leaving 6 bases of the junction unmatched. The CDR3 DNA reads TGCAGTGCAATAGCGGGAGTGGGCTACAATGAGCAGTTCTTC. It specifies CSAIAGVGYNEQFF.

This clonotype was counted ten times or more. The genes are TRBV27 and TRBJ2-2; the match to TRBD2 covers 8 bases. This CDR3 contains 16 residues. Germline CDR1 reads MNHEY; CDR2 reads SMNVEV (reference sequence). Trimming cost V 5 bases and J 1 base; bases outside gene matches: 6. The CDR3 bases are TGTGCCAGCAGTGCCACCGGGAGGGTGAACACCGGGGAGCTGTTTTTT. Translating gives CASSATGRVNTGELFF.

This clonotype was recorded at least ten times. The chain uses TRBV12-3 or TRBV12-4 and TRBJ2-3; 14 bases map to TRBD2. Losses at the gene ends were 4 bases for V and 6 bases for J; bases not matched to a gene: 6. The CDR3 sequence is 16 residues long. Here the CDR3 reads CASSSGLAGGDDTQYF. As DNA, the CDR3 is TGTGCCAGCAGTTCAGGACTAGCGGGAGGAGATGATACGCAGTATTTT.

This clonotype has ten or more counts. This rearrangement joins TRBV6-1 to TRBJ2-3, with 9 bases fitting TRBD2. Germline V gene sequence: CDR1 MNHNS, CDR2 SASEGT. The CDR3 consists of 12 residues. Trimming at V came to 6 bases and at J to 9 bases, leaving 4 bases not matched to a gene. CDR3 loop: CASRDGTSTQYF. Here the CDR3 DNA reads TGTGCCAGCAGGGACGGGACTAGCACGCAGTATTTT.

This clonotype showed up many times. The gene calls are TRBV6-8 and TRBJ2-1; TRBD2 agrees at 14 bases. J was trimmed by 9 bases and V by 4 bases; bases with no gene match: 8. This CDR3 has 16 residues. Germline CDR1 and CDR2: MNHGY and SAAAGT. The chain's CDR3 is CASSFGGLAGVVEQFF. CDR3 bases: TGTGCCAGCAGTTTCGGGGGACTAGCGGGAGTTGTTGAGCAGTTCTTC.

Many counts were recorded for this clonotype. The chain is built from TRBV7-2 and TRBJ2-2; no clear D gene. V lost 1 base to trimming and J lost 0 bases, with 6 bases between them. From germline, CDR1 is SGHTA and CDR2 FQGNSA. The CDR3 loop spans 15 amino acids. The CDR3 loop is CASSLEPTNTGELFF. DNA of the CDR3: TGTGCCAGCAGCTTAGAGCCCACGAACACCGGGGAGCTGTTTTTT.

This clonotype was seen at least ten times. The V gene is TRBV7-9, the J gene TRBJ1-2; unclear D gene. The V end lost 3 bases, the J end lost 2 bases, and 4 bases lay between the germline ends. This CDR3 contains 12 residues. Germline CDR1 is SEHNR and CDR2 is FQNEAQ (reference sequence). The CDR3 loop reads CASSFDNYGYTF. As DNA, the CDR3 is TGTGCCAGCAGCTTCGACAACTATGGCTACACCTTC.

The V and J genes are TRBV5-1 and TRBJ1-4; 8 bases agree with TRBD1. The CDR3 extends over 15 amino acids. Germline lookup yields CDR1 SGHRS and CDR2 YFSETQ. With 6 bases clipped from V and 5 bases from J, the junction kept 9 bases outside the gene matches. This CDR3 reads CASTRGTGLNEKLFF. The DNA for the CDR3 is TGCGCCAGCACTAGGGGGACAGGTCTAAATGAAAAACTGTTTTTT. Full variable domain (missing parts from reference TRBV5-1 and TRBJ1-4): KAGVTQTPRYLIKTRGQQVTLSCSPISGHRSVSWYQQTPGQGLQFLFEYFSETQRNKGNFPGRFSGRQFSNSRSEMNVSTLELGDSALYLCASTRGTGLNEKLFFGSGTQLSVL.

The CDR3 loop reads CASSLDGAGGYNEQFF. For the CDR3, the DNA is TGCGCCAGCAGCTTGGATGGAGCGGGGGGTTACAATGAGCAGTTCTTC. The rearrangement links TRBV5-1 to TRBJ2-1; TRBD2 matches at 9 bases. J gave up 4 bases and V 0 bases, and 5 bases lay outside the gene matches. The CDR3 has 16 residues. CDR1 is SGHRS and CDR2 is YFSETQ in the germline V gene.

This clonotype was seen ten or more times. The chain combines TRBV5-1 with TRBJ1-2; D is possibly TRBD1 (6 bases). The CDR3 extends over 13 amino acids. V was cut by 3 bases and J by 2 bases, with 8 bases left in between. Germline CDR1 is SGHRS and CDR2 is YFSETQ. CDR3 in amino acids: CASSSGQNYGYTF. The DNA of the CDR3 is TGCGCCAGCAGCTCGGGACAAAACTATGGCTACACCTTC.

This clonotype was detected ten times or more. The J gene is TRBJ1-4, the V gene TRBV25-1, with 7 positions matching TRBD1. J lost 0 bases, V lost 6 bases, and 7 bases had no gene match. Germline lookup yields CDR1 MGHDK and CDR2 SYGVNS. This CDR3 is built from 16 residues. The CDR3 DNA sequence: TGTGCCAGCAGGCAGACAGGGCAGACAACTAATGAAAAACTGTTTTTT. It encodes CASRQTGQTTNEKLFF.

In this sample, this clonotype turned up many times. This sequence joins TRBV5-1 and TRBJ1-5; D is uncertain. Trimming left V 0 bases short and J 4 bases short, with 11 bases between. Germline V gives CDR1 SGHRS, CDR2 YFSETQ. The CDR3 totals 15 residues. The CDR3 DNA is TGCGCCAGCAGCTTGGACGGACGGGAAAATCAGCCCCAGCATTTT. Protein: CASSLDGRENQPQHF.

In its sample, this clonotype was seen many times. The CDR3 bases are TGTGCCAGCAGCCCTTCCTATATTACCTACAATGAGCAGTTCTTC. Translated: CASSPSYITYNEQFF. The chain couples TRBV28 to TRBJ2-1; unclear D gene. Trimming took 6 bases from V and 2 from J, leaving 14 bases between them. CDR1 is MDHEN and CDR2 is SYDVKM in the germline V gene. The CDR3 length is 15 residues.

The rearrangement uses TRBV20-1 and TRBJ2-7; D remains ambiguous. The CDR3 contains 15 residues. Germline CDR1 and CDR2: DFQATT and SNEGSKA (reference sequence). With 0 bases removed from V and 6 bases from J, the gap between germline ends came to 18 bases. The CDR3 DNA follows: TGCAGTGCTAGAGATCCGTGGCAGCTAAGTATCGAGCAGTACTTC. It specifies CSARDPWQLSIEQYF.

This clonotype was found many times. The V and J genes are TRBV6-2 or TRBV6-3 and TRBJ2-7; the D is unclear. CDR1 and CDR2 (germline): MNHEY, SVGEGT. The CDR3 loop spans 12 amino acids. V dropped 6 bases and J dropped 8 bases, with 14 bases sitting between them. Here the CDR3 reads CASSQNDLQQYF. CDR3 coding DNA: TGTGCCAGCAGCCAAAACGACCTTCAGCAGTACTTC.

This clonotype was seen at least ten times. The chain couples TRBV20-1 to TRBJ2-5; D is possibly TRBD1 (6 bases). Trimming shortened V by 6 bases and J by 5 bases, and 22 bases separated the two germline ends. The CDR3 runs 15 residues. The germline gives CDR1 DFQATT, CDR2 SNEGSKA (reference sequence). The CDR3 reads CSATGDTSLGETQYF. DNA for the CDR3: TGCAGTGCCACCGGGGACACCTCTTTAGGGGAGACCCAGTACTTC.